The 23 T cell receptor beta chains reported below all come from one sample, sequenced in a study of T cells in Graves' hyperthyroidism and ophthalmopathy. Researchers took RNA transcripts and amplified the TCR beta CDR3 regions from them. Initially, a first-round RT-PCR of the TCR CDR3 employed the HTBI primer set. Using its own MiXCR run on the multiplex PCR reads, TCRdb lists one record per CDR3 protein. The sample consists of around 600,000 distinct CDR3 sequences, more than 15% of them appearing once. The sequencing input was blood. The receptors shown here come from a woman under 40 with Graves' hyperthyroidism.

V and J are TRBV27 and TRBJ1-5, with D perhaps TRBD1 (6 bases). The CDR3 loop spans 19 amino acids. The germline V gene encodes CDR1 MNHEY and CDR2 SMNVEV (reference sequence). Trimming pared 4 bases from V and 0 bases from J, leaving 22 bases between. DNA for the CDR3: TGTGCCAGCAGTTCCATCTCGGGACACAGAGACTATAGCAATCAGCCCCAGCATTTT. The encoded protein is CASSSISGHRDYSNQPQHF.

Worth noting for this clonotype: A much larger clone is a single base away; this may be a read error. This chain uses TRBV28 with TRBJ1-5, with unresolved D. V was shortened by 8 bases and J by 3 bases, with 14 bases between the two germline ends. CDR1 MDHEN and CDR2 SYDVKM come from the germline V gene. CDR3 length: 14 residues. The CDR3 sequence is CASAQDRINQPQHF. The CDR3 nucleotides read TGTGCCAGCGCCCAGGACCGGATCAATCAGCCCCAGCATTTT.

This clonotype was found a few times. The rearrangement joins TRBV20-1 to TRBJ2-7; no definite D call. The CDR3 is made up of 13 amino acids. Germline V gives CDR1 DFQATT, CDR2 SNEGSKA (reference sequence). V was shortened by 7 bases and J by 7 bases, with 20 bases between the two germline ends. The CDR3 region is CSVPWITTWEQYF. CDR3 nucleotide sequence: TGCAGTGTACCTTGGATTACGACCTGGGAGCAGTACTTC.

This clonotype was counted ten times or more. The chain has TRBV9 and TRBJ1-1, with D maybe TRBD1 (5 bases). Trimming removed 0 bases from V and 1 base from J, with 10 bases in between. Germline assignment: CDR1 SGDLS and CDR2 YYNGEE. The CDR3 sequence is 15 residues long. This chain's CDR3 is CASSVDGAPNTEAFF. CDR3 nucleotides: TGTGCCAGCAGCGTAGATGGGGCCCCGAACACTGAAGCTTTCTTT. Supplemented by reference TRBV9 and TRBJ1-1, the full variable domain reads DSGVTQTPKHLITATGQRVTLRCSPRSGDLSVYWYQQSLDQGLQFLIQYYNGEERAKGNILERFSAQQFPDLHSELNLSSLELGDSALYFCASSVDGAPNTEAFFGQGTRLTVV.

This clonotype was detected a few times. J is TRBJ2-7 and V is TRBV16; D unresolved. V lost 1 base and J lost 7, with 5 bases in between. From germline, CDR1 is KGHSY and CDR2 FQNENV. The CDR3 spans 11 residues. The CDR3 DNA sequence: TGTGCCAGCAGCCAATGGTCAGAGCAGTACTTC. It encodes CASSQWSEQYF.

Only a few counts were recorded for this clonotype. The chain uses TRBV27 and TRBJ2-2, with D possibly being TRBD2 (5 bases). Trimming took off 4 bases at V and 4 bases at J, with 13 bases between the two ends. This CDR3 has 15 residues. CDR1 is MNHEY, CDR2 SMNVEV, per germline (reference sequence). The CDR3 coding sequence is TGTGCCAGCAGTTCGGACCTCCGGGGCACCGGGGAGCTGTTTTTT. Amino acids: CASSSDLRGTGELFF.

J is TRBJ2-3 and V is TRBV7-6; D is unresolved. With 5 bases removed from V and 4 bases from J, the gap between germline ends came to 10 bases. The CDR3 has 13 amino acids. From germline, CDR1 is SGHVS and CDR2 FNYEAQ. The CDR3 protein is CASSLPVSDTQYF. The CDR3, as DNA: TGTGCCAGCAGCCTGCCCGTGTCAGATACGCAGTATTTT.

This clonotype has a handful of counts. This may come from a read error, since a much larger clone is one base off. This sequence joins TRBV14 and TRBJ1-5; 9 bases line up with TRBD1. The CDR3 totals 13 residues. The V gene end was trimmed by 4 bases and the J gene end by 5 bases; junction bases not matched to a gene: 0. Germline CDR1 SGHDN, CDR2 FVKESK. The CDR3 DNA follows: TGTGCCAGCAGCCGGACAGGGGATCAGCCCCAGCATTTT. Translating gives CASSRTGDQPQHF.

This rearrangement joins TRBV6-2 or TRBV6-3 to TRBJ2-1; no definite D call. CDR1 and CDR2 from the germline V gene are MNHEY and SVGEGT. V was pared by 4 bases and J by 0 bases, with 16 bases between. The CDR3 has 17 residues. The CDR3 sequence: CASSSSMVLGSYNEQFF. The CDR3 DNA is TGTGCCAGCAGTTCTTCTATGGTGCTGGGCTCCTACAATGAGCAGTTCTTC.

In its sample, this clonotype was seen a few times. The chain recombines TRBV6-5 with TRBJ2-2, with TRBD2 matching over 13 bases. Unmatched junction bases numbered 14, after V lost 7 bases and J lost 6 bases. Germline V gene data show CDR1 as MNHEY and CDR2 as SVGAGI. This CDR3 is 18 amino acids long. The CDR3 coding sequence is TGTGCCAGCAAGTTCAGGACTAGCGGGAGAGGTGTCGCCGGGGAGCTGTTTTTT. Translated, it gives CASKFRTSGRGVAGELFF.

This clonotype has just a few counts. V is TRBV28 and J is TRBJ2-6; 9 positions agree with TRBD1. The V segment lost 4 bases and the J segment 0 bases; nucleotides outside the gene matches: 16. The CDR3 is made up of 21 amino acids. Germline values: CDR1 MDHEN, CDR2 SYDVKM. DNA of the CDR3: TGTGCCAGCAGTTCAGCATCGGGACAGGGTAAATTTGACTCTGGGGCCAACGTCCTGACTTTC. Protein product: CASSSASGQGKFDSGANVLTF. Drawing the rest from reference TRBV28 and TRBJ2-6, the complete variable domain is DVKVTQSSRYLVKRTGEKVFLECVQDMDHENMFWYRQDPGLGLRLIYFSYDVKMKEKGDIPEGYSVSREKKERFSLILESASTNQTSMYLCASSSASGQGKFDSGANVLTFGAGSRLTVL.

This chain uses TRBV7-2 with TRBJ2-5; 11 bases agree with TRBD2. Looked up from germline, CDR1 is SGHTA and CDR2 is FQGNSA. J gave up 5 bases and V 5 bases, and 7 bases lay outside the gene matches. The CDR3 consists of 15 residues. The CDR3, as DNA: TGTGCCAGCAGCCCCAGAACTAGCGGGAGTGAGACCCAGTACTTC. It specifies CASSPRTSGSETQYF.

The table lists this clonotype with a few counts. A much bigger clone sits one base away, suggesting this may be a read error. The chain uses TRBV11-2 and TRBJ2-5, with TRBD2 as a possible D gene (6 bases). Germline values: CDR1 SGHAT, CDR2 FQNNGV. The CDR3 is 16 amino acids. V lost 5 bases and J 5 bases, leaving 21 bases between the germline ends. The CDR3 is CASSKHGASDLETQYF. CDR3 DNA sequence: TGTGCCAGCAGCAAACACGGGGCTAGCGATTTGGAGACCCAGTACTTC. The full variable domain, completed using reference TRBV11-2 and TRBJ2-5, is EAGVAQSPRYKIIEKRQSVAFWCNPISGHATLYWYQQILGQGPKLLIQFQNNGVVDDSQLPKDRFSAERLKGVDSTLKIQPAKLEDSAVYLCASSKHGASDLETQYFGPGTRLLVL.

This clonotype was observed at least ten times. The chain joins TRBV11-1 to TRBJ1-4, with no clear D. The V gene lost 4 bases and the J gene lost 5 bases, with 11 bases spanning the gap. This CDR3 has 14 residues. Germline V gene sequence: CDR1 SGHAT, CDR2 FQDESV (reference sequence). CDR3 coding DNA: TGTGCCAGCAGCTCGAAATCGGGCAATGAAAAACTGTTTTTT. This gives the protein CASSSKSGNEKLFF.

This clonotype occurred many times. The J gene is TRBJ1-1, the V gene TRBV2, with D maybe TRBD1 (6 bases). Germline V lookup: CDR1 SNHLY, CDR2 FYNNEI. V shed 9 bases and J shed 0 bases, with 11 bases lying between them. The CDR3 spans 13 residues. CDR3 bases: TGTGCCAGGGGGGCGGGAATGAACACTGAAGCTTTCTTT. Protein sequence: CARGAGMNTEAFF.

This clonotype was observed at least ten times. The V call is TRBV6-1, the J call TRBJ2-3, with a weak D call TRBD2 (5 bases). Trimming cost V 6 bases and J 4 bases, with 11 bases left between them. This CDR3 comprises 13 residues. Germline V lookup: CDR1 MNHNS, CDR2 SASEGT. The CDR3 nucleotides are TGTGCCAGCAGCCCCTCGAGGGCAGATACGCAGTATTTT. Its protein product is CASSPSRADTQYF.

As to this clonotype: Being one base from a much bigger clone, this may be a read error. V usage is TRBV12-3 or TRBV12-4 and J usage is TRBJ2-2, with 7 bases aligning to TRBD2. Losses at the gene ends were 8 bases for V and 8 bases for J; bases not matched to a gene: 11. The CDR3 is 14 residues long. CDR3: CASGPVGGAGELFF. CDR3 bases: TGTGCCAGCGGTCCCGTGGGAGGGGCAGGGGAGCTGTTTTTT.

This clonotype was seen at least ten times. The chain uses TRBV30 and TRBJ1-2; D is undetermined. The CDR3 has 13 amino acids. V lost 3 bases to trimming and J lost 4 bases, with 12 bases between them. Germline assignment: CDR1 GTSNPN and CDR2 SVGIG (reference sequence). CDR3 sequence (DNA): TGTGCCTGGAGCGGAGGGCAGTTCTATGGCTACACCTTC. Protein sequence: CAWSGGQFYGYTF.

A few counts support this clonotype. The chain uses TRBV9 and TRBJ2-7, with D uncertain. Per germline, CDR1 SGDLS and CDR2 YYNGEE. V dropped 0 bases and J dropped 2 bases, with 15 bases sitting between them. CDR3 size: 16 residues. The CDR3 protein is CASSVGPALTTYEQYF. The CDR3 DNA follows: TGTGCCAGCAGCGTAGGTCCTGCCTTAACGACCTACGAGCAGTACTTC.

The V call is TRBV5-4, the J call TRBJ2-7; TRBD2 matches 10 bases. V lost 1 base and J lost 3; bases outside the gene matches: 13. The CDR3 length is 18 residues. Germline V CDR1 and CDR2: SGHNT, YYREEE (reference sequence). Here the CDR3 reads CASSLMASGRYADYEQYF. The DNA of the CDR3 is TGTGCCAGCAGCTTGATGGCTAGCGGGAGATACGCCGACTACGAGCAGTACTTC.

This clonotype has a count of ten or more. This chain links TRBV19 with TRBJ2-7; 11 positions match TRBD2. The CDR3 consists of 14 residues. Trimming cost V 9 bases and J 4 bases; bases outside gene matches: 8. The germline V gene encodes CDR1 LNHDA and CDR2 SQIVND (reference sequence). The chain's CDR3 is CASSPLAGGYEQYF. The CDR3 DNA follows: TGTGCCAGCAGCCCCCTAGCGGGAGGTTACGAGCAGTACTTC.

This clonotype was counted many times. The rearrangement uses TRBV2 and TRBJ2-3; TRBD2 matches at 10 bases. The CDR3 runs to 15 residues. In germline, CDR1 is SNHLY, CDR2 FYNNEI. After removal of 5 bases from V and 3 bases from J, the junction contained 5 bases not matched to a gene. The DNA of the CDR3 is TGTGCCAGCAGTCTAGCGGGAGTGGGGACAGATACGCAGTATTTT. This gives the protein CASSLAGVGTDTQYF.

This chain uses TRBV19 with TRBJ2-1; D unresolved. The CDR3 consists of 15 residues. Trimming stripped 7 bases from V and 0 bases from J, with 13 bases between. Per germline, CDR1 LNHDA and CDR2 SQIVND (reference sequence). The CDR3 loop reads CASTQSLSSYNEQFF. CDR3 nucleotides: TGTGCCAGTACCCAGTCCTTGAGCTCCTACAATGAGCAGTTCTTC.